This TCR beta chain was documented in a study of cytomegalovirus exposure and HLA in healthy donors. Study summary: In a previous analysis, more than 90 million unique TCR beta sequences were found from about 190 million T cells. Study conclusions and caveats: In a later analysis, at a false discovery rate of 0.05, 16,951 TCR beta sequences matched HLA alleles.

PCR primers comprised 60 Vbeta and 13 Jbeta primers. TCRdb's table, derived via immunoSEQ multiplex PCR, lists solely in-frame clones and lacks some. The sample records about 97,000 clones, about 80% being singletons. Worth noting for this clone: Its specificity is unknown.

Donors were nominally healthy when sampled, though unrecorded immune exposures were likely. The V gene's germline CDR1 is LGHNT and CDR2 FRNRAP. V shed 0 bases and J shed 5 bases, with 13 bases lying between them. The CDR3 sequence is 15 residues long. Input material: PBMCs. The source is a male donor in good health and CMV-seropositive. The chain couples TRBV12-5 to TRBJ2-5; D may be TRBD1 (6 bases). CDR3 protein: CASGLVQGVPETQYF. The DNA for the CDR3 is TGTGCTAGTGGTTTGGTACAGGGTGTCCCGGAGACCCAGTACTTC.